The T cell receptor (beta chain) described here comes from a study of cytomegalovirus exposure and HLA in healthy donors. Study summary: A later analysis reported the same platform for the roughly 120 validation repertoires and the approximately 670 first-cohort repertoires.

Study-wide results and limits: The study flagged about 160 TCR beta chains as cytomegalovirus-associated.

Separation from the roughly 670-subject first cohort characterized the roughly 110-subject validation cohort, to which the donors belonged. Sequencing was performed with immunoSEQ multiplex PCR; in TCRdb, only in-frame clones are kept and a portion is missing. This table has around 66,000 clones, around 97% appearing once. A word on this clone: Its cognate antigen is unknown.

Trimming removed 3 bases from V and 8 bases from J, with 10 bases in between. This CDR3 is 12 amino acids long. CDR1 is ENHRY and CDR2 is SYGVKD in the germline V gene. This sequence joins TRBV10-3 and TRBJ1-1; D is uncertain. This sequence was found in a woman between 18 and 29 years old in good health and CMV-seropositive. Sequencing was carried out using PBMCs. CDR3 region: CAISEPGVEAFF. CDR3 in DNA: TGTGCCATCAGTGAACCGGGAGTGGAAGCTTTCTTT.